Reported below is one TCR beta chain. The antigen is unknown. Trimming stripped 5 bases from V and 8 bases from J, with 31 bases between. The CDR3 consists of 18 residues. Germline V gives CDR1 KGHSH, CDR2 LQKENI. The record originates from a study of OX40 agonist ivuxolimab in advanced cancers. Study in general: A male proportion of 82.7% was recorded, with mean age about 60 years and range roughly 23 to 79.

Prior autoimmune disease or systemic immunosuppression barred patients. Study conclusions and caveats: In general, CD8+ T cells held more expanded clones than CD4+ did, on average. Circulating CD4+ and CD8+ T cells showed clonal expansion by week 6 at 0.1 to 3.0 mg/kg.

Assay used: immunoSEQ multiplex PCR; TCRdb lists only in-frame clones, some missing. Of some 76,000 clones in the sample, about 82% are singletons; the top ten hold around 1.7%. The sequencing used CD4+ or CD8+ T cells sorted from blood, collected in a trial of the OX40 agonist ivuxolimab. The sequence came from an adult with an advanced solid tumor such as melanoma, head and neck, liver or kidney cancer. The chain combines TRBV18 with TRBJ2-7; TRBD1 is a possible D gene (6 bases). CDR3 sequence: CASSFGLTGPRATGKQYF. The CDR3 DNA is TGTGCCAGCTCATTCGGCCTGACAGGTCCAAGGGCAACTGGAAAGCAGTACTTC.